This T cell receptor (beta chain) was recovered during a study of cytomegalovirus exposure and HLA in healthy donors. Whole-study context: The 100 to 150 validation repertoires and the roughly 670 first-cohort repertoires shared a platform, a later analysis reported.

Study-wide results and limits: Many donors shared some public TCRs, even though most TCR sequences were rare. Cytomegalovirus status, reportedly, was diagnosed with high specificity and sensitivity by the classifier.

Donors were drawn from the approximately 110-subject validation cohort, separate from the approximately 700-subject first cohort. Concerning this clone: Its antigen is unidentified.

The CDR3 runs 16 residues. Germline V gene lookup returns CDR1 LNHNV and CDR2 YYDKDF (reference sequence). The ends were cut back, 1 base at V and 8 bases at J, with 17 bases in the middle. Data came from immunoSEQ multiplex PCR; TCRdb stores just in-frame clones and leaves some out. This sample has some 260,000 clones, with 80% to 95% found just once. The chain couples TRBV15 to TRBJ2-2, with D possibly matching TRBD2 (5 bases). Material for sequencing was PBMCs. This TCR derives from a woman in her thirties in good health and CMV-seronegative. CDR3 in amino acids: CATSRVRPDTGGELFF. Here the CDR3 DNA reads TGTGCCACCAGCAGAGTAAGACCGGATACGGGAGGGGAGCTGTTTTTT.